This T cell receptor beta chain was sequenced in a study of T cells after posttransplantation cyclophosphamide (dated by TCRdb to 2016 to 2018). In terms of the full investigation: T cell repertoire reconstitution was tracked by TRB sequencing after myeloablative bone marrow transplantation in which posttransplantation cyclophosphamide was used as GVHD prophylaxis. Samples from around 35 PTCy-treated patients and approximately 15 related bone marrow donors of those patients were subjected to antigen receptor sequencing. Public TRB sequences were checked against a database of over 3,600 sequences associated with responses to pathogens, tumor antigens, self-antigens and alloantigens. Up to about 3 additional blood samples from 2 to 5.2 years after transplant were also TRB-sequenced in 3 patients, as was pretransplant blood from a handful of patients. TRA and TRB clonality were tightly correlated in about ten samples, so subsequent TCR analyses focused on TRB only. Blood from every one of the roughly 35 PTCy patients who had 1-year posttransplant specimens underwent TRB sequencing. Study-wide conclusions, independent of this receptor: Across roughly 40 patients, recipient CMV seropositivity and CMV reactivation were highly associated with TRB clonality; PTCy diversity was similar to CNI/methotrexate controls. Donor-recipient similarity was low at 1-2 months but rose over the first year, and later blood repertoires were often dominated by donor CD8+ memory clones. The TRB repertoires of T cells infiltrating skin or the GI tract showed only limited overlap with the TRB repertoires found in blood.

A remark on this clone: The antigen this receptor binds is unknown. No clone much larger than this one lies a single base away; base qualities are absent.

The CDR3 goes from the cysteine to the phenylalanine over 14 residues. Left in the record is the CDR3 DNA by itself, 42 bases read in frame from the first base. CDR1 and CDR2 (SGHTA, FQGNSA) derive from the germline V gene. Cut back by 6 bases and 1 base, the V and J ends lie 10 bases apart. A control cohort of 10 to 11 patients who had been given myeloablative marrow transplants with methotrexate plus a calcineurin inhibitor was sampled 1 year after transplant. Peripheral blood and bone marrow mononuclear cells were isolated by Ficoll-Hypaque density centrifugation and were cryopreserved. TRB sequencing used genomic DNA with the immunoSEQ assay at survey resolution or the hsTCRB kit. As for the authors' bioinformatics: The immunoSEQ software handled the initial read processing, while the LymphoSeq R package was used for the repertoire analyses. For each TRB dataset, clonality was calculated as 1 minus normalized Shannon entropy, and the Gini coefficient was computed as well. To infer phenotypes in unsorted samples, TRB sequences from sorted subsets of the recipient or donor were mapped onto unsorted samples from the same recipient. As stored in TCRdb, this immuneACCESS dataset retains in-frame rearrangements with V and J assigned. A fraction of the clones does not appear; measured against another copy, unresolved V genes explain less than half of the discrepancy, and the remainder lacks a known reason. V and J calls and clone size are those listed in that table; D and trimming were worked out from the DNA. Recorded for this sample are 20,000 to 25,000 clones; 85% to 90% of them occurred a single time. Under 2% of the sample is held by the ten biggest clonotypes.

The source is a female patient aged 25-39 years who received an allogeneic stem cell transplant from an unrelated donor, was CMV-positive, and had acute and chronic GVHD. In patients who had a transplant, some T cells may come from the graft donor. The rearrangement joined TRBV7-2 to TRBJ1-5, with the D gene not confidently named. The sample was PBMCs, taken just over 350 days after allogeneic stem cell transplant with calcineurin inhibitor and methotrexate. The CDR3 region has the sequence CASRAVSSNQPQHF. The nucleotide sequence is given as TGTGCCAGCAGGGCCGTGTCGAGCAATCAGCCCCAGCATTTT.